This T cell receptor beta chain originates from a study of T cells in Graves' hyperthyroidism and ophthalmopathy. Findings and limits, study-wide: Classification by a 13 V-J model distinguished ophthalmopathy from stable hyperthyroidism.

This clonotype turned up a few times. Its antigen is not identified. Looked up from germline, CDR1 is SQVTM and CDR2 is ANQGSEA. The length of the CDR3 is 14 residues. J lost 7 bases, V lost 0 bases, and 5 bases had no gene match. Amplification of TCR beta CDR3 regions used RNA as the template. A set of HTBI primers served as the primers for a first-round RT-PCR of the TCR CDR3. TCRdb used MiXCR to reprocess the multiplex PCR reads, holding one entry per CDR3 protein. The sample shows a few hundred thousand distinct CDR3 sequences, more than 12% of them seen only once. Orbital computed tomography and thyroid ultrasound, together with serum TRAb and thyroxine and clinical symptoms, were used for diagnoses. Out of about 10 ml of fresh peripheral blood came the PBMCs.

Sequenced sample: blood. V and J are TRBV29-1 and TRBJ2-1, with 8 bases that match TRBD2. This TCR derives from a woman aged 30 to 39 with Graves' hyperthyroidism. CDR3 in amino acids: CSVEDLGLANEQFF. The CDR3 DNA reads TGCAGCGTTGAAGACCTCGGACTAGCAAATGAGCAGTTCTTC.